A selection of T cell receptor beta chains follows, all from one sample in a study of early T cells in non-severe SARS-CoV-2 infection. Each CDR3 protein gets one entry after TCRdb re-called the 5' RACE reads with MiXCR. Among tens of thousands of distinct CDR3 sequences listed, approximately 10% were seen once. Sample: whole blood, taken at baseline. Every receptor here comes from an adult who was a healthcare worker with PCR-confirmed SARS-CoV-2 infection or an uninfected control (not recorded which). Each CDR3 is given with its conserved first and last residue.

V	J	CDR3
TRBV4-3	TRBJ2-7	CASSQARVHGEQYF
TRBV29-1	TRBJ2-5	CSVPTGPSSLHF
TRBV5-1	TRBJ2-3	CASSATGDSTDTQYF
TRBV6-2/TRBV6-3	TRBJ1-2	CASSPDLVYGYTF
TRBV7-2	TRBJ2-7	CASSLALGQGEQYF
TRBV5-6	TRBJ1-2	CASSLTADGYTF
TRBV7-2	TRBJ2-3	CASSLVYGADTQYF
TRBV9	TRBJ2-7	CASSPDSTAYEQYF
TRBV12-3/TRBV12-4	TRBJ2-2	CASSFLQGAGELFF
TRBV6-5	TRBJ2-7	CASSFEGHRYEQYF
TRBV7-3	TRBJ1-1	CASSPTPNTEAFF
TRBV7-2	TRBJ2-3	CASSATIPDTQYF
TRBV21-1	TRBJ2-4	CASSSRGHIQYF
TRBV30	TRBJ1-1	CAWSRTEAFF
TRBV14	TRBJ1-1	CASSQVSGAEAFF
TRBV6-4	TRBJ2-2	CASRSGLAGDTGELFF
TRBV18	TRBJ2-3	CASSPKTGPTDTQYF
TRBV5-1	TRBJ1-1	CASSLSGQREAFF
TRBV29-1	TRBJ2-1	CSVVGTRAYNEQFF
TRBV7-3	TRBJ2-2	CASSVSTNTGELFF
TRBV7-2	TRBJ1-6	CASSSDRLNSPLHF
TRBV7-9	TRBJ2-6	CASTPGAGANVLTF
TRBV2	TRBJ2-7	CASSLLRSGGPTYEQYF
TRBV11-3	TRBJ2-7	CASNSYEQYF
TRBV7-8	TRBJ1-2	CASSIVRWRIMAGGGGYTF
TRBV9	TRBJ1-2	CASSPTGGQRRYTF
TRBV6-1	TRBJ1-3	CASRTLTGETGNTIYF
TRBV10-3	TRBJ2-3	CAISPTGGFTDTQYF
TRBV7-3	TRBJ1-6	CASSLRGSVRGRNNSPLHF
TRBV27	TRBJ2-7	CASSSLQGGLSYEQYF
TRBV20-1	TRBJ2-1	CSAIQAGAPYNEQFF
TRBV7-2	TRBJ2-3	CASSLVAGVTDTQYF
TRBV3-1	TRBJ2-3	CASSQRRGGTTDTQYF
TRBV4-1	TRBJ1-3	CASSQYGEIGNTIYF
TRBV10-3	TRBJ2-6	CAISEGLNSGANVLTF
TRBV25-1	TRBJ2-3	CASSDGGTDTQYF
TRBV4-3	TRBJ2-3	CASSQDPSGGAGTQYF
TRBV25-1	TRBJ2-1	CASSEPGQGEEQFF
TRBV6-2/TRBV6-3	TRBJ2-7	CASSYSSGQGGEQYF
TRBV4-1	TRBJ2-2	CASSQDGPPTGELFF
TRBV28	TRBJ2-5	CASSQGVRDQETQYF
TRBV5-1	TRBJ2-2	CASSLPSGTNTGELFF
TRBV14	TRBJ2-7	CASSPTGTGANEQYF
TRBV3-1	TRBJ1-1	CASSHRDSTNEAFF
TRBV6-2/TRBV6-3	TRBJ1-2	CASSYSTGTFEQPDYGYTF
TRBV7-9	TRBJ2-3	CASSEDSPATDTQYF
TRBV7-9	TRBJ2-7	CASSRWDTSNYEQYF
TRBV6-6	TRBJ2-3	CASSYLRDVSSTDTQYF
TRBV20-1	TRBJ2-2	CSARDLLGDTGELFF
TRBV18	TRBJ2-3	CASSPEADPDTQYF
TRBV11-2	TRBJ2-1	CASSSRLAGRNEQFF
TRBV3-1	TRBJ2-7	CASSQGRDRALEQYF
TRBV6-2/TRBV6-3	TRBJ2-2	CASSSSLHGLAGGELFF
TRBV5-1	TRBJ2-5	CASSQGRGAETQYF
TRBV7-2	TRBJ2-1	CASSRRRTGFSEQFF